This TCR beta chain was identified during a study of blood T cell repertoires in COVID-19. Background on the study: Collection of acute and convalescent COVID-19 samples took place in the United States, Italy and Spain.

This CDR3 has 17 residues. Germline V CDR1 and CDR2: SGHVS, FNYEAQ. V shed 3 bases and J 4 bases; nucleotides not matched to a gene: 13. In the authors' workflow: It was from reference gene primer amplification that nucleated cell counts were estimated. Clones were sequenced by immunoSEQ multiplex PCR, and TCRdb holds only the in-frame ones, with some missing. V and J calls plus clone size are reproduced from that table; the DNA served to infer D and trimming. The sample lists about 140,000 clones, about nine tenths occurring once. The sample taken for sequencing was peripheral blood. The receptor was derived from a woman of 80 years or more with acute or convalescent COVID-19. The chain uses TRBV7-6 and TRBJ1-1; 8 bases agree with TRBD1. The CDR3 sequence is CASSLGPGRQGTTEAFF. In DNA, the CDR3 is TGTGCCAGCAGCTTGGGGCCCGGGAGACAGGGGACCACTGAAGCTTTCTTT.